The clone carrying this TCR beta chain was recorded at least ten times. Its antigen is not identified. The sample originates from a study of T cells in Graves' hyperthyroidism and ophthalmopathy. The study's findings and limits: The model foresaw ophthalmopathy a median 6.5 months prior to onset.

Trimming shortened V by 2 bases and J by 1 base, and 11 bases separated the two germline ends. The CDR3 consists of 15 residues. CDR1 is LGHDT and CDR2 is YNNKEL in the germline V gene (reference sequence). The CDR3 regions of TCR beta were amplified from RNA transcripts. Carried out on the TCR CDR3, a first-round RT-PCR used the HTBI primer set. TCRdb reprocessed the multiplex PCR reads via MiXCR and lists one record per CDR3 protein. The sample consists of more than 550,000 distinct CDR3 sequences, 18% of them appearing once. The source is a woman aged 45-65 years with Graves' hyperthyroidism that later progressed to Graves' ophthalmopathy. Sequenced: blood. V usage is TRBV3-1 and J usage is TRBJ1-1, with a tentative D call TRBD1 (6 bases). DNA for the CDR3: TGTGCCAGCAGCCAAAGGGGCAGGGGGAACACTGAAGCTTTCTTT. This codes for CASSQRGRGNTEAFF.